These 19 T cell receptor beta chains came from one sample sequenced in a study of regulatory T cells in long-lasting Graves disease. Construction of TCR beta libraries relied on iRepertoire HTBI primers and on Arm-PCR targeting CDR3 regions. TCRdb redid the calling of the multiplex PCR reads with MiXCR, one entry per CDR3 protein. The sample holds 350,000 to 450,000 distinct CDR3 sequences, approximately 15% seen once. Described time point: newly diagnosed GD, antithyroid drugs for less than 3 months. PBMC-derived RNA was used for the TCR library. These records were also assigned to another study, of T cells in Graves' hyperthyroidism and ophthalmopathy.

The material sequenced was peripheral blood mononuclear cells (PBMCs), taken at new diagnosis, from a patient treated with antithyroid drugs. The source of these receptors is a woman aged 40 to 49 with Graves disease.

This clonotype was seen ten or more times. V usage is TRBV30 and J usage is TRBJ2-5, with D hard to call. Trimming cost V 0 bases and J 1 base, with 9 bases left between them. This CDR3 contains 14 residues. Germline V CDR1 and CDR2: GTSNPN, SVGIG (reference sequence). The CDR3 protein is CAWSVRLAQETQYF. The CDR3 DNA is TGTGCCTGGAGTGTCCGACTGGCCCAAGAGACCCAGTACTTC.

The V gene is TRBV15, the J gene TRBJ2-7, with 8 bases lining up with TRBD1. The V and J ends lost 1 base and 7 bases, in that order; junction bases with no gene match: 9. The CDR3 extends over 15 amino acids. Germline loops: CDR1 LNHNV, CDR2 YYDKDF (reference sequence). The CDR3 here is CATSRARQGKWEQYF. The CDR3 region has the DNA TGTGCCACCAGCAGAGCCCGACAGGGGAAGTGGGAGCAGTACTTC.

This clonotype was seen repeatedly, ten times or more. One base away lies a much larger clone, so this may be a sequencing read error. The J gene is TRBJ2-5, the V gene TRBV6-2 or TRBV6-3, with TRBD2 identical over 11 bases. Germline values: CDR1 MNHEY, CDR2 SVGEGT. After removal of 6 bases from V and 5 bases from J, the junction contained 8 bases not matched to a gene. The CDR3 loop spans 15 amino acids. The CDR3 DNA reads TGTGCCAGCAGAAGGGAACTAGCGGGAGTTGAGACCCAGTACTTC. It specifies CASRRELAGVETQYF.

This clonotype has just a few counts. The gene calls are TRBV18 and TRBJ1-1; tentatively, D is TRBD1 (5 bases). The CDR3 totals 14 residues. Germline lookup yields CDR1 KGHSH and CDR2 LQKENI. Trimming took 4 bases from V and 5 from J, leaving 14 bases between them. The CDR3 DNA reads TGTGCCAGCTCACGGGGACCCACGCAGACTGAAGCTTTCTTT. It encodes CASSRGPTQTEAFF.

With regard to this clonotype: This may come from a read error, since a much larger clone is one base off. This chain connects TRBV7-2 to TRBJ2-1, with 9 bases identical to TRBD2. V shed 2 bases and J 8 bases; nucleotides not matched to a gene: 7. The CDR3 spans 15 residues. Germline CDR1 is SGHTA and CDR2 is FQGNSA. In DNA form, the CDR3 reads TGTGCCAGCAGCTTAATGGCTAGCGGGGTCGATGAGCAGTTCTTC. Its protein product is CASSLMASGVDEQFF.

The chain is built from TRBV2 and TRBJ2-7; TRBD2 matches 7 bases. In germline, CDR1 is SNHLY, CDR2 FYNNEI. V lost 10 bases to trimming and J lost 2 bases; unmatched junction nucleotides: 8. This CDR3 spans 13 amino acids. The CDR3 sequence is CAIRAGPAYEQYF. CDR3 nucleotides: TGTGCCATCAGAGCGGGGCCGGCCTACGAGCAGTACTTC.

Note on this clonotype: With a much larger clone just one base away, this may be a read error. V usage is TRBV7-2 and J usage is TRBJ2-7, with TRBD2 identical over 14 bases. This CDR3 contains 16 residues. Germline CDR1 SGHTA, CDR2 FQGNSA. The CDR3 DNA reads TGTGTCAGCAGCTTAGGACTAGCGGGAGGTACCTACGAGCAGTACTTC. It specifies CVSSLGLAGGTYEQYF. Supplemented by reference TRBV7-2 and TRBJ2-7, the full variable domain reads GAGVSQSPSNKVTEKGKDVELRCDPISGHTALYWYRQSLGQGLEFLIYFQGNSAPDKSGLPSDRFSAERTGGSVSTLTIQRTQQEDSAVYLCVSSLGLAGGTYEQYFGPGTRLTVT.

Comment on this clonotype: The junction shows a germline mismatch at one end, possibly a read error. The rearrangement uses TRBV7-2 and TRBJ1-2; no clear D. The V gene's germline CDR1 is SGHTA and CDR2 FQGNSA. This CDR3 contains 14 residues. In DNA form, the CDR3 reads TGTGCCAGCAGCCGCCCGACACGGATCTATAGCTACACCTTC. Its protein is CASSRPTRIYSYTF. The whole variable domain, remainder taken from reference TRBV7-2 and TRBJ1-2, is GAGVSQSPSNKVTEKGKDVELRCDPISGHTALYWYRQSLGQGLEFLIYFQGNSAPDKSGLPSDRFSAERTGGSVSTLTIQRTQQEDSAVYLCASSRPTRIYSYTFGSGTRLTVV.

This clonotype was counted ten times or more. The chain combines TRBV27 with TRBJ1-2, with 10 bases matching TRBD1. The germline gives CDR1 MNHEY, CDR2 SMNVEV (reference sequence). The CDR3 extends over 13 amino acids. The V and J ends lost 8 bases and 2 bases, in that order; junction bases with no gene match: 2. Here the CDR3 reads CASWTGGNYGYTF. In DNA form, the CDR3 reads TGTGCCAGCTGGACAGGGGGAAACTATGGCTACACCTTC.

This chain uses TRBV5-1 with TRBJ2-1; D is unclear. V shed 3 bases and J shed 4 bases, with 8 bases lying between them. The CDR3 consists of 13 residues. Germline values: CDR1 SGHRS, CDR2 YFSETQ. CDR3 loop: CASSSTAYNEQFF. The CDR3 DNA reads TGCGCCAGCAGCTCCACAGCTTACAATGAGCAGTTCTTC.

In the case of this clonotype: The limits of the CDR3 on the DNA are not certain, so only TCRdb's listed CDR3 is given. J is TRBJ2-7 and V is TRBV28; TRBD1 was called by the table and not checked on the DNA. Inclusive of both ends, the CDR3 amounts to 21 amino acids. Per germline, CDR1 MDHEN and CDR2 SYDVKM. This chain's CDR3 is CASSLASGANVLTFGAGEQYF.

The sample holds many counts of this clonotype. This chain uses TRBV27 with TRBJ2-1; tentatively, D is TRBD2 (6 bases). The V gene's germline CDR1 is MNHEY and CDR2 SMNVEV (reference sequence). V was pared by 4 bases and J by 2 bases, with 15 bases between. The CDR3 length is 16 residues. CDR3 residues: CASSSLSGVTYNEQFF. The CDR3, as DNA: TGTGCCAGCAGTTCCCTCTCGGGAGTAACCTACAATGAGCAGTTCTTC.

At least ten counts were recorded for this clonotype. V usage is TRBV12-5 and J usage is TRBJ2-2; D perhaps matches TRBD1 (5 bases). CDR3 length: 16 residues. Germline V gives CDR1 LGHNT, CDR2 FRNRAP. Trimming shortened V by 4 bases and J by 2 bases, and 14 bases separated the two germline ends. The CDR3 is CASGWPRGANTGELFF. In DNA, the CDR3 is TGTGCTAGTGGTTGGCCTCGTGGGGCAAACACCGGGGAGCTGTTTTTT.

This clonotype was counted at least ten times. The chain is built from TRBV27 and TRBJ1-2; D is ambiguous. Trimming stripped 5 bases from V and 2 bases from J, with 9 bases between. CDR1 and CDR2 (germline): MNHEY, SMNVEV (reference sequence). The CDR3 is made up of 13 amino acids. The CDR3 region has the DNA TGTGCCAGCAGTCCCCCCAGGAACTATGGCTACACCTTC. As protein: CASSPPRNYGYTF.

In its sample, this clonotype was seen a few times. The chain couples TRBV3-1 to TRBJ2-1; D remains unclear. Looked up from germline, CDR1 is LGHDT and CDR2 is YNNKEL (reference sequence). The ends were cut back, 0 bases at V and 8 bases at J, with 2 bases in the middle. CDR3 length: 11 amino acids. Here the CDR3 reads CASSQEDEQFF. The CDR3 bases are TGTGCCAGCAGCCAAGAGGATGAGCAGTTCTTC.

This chain connects TRBV6-1 to TRBJ1-1, with no clear D. The CDR3 is 13 amino acids. Germline CDR1 is MNHNS and CDR2 is SASEGT. Trimming pared 8 bases from V and 4 bases from J, leaving 14 bases between. The CDR3 sequence: CASHLREGTEAFF. For the CDR3, the DNA is TGTGCCAGCCACCTGAGGGAGGGCACTGAAGCTTTCTTT.

This clonotype was detected ten times or more. CDR3 bases: TGTGCCAGCAGTCGAACTCTGCGGGGAGGTCAGCCCCAGCATTTT. Protein product: CASSRTLRGGQPQHF. The chain is built from TRBV28 and TRBJ1-5; D gene uncertain. V lost 5 bases and J 6 bases, leaving 17 bases between the germline ends. Germline-derived CDR1 and CDR2 are MDHEN and SYDVKM. This CDR3 comprises 15 residues.

The chain carries TRBV29-1 and TRBJ2-1; TRBD1 aligns across 9 bases. V was pared by 3 bases and J by 5 bases, with 8 bases of the junction left unmatched. Germline V gene data show CDR1 as SQVTM and CDR2 as ANQGSEA. This CDR3 has 15 residues. The CDR3 protein is CSVDPPQGANNEQFF. CDR3 nucleotide sequence: TGCAGCGTTGATCCCCCACAGGGGGCCAACAATGAGCAGTTCTTC.

This clonotype was recorded a few times. CDR3 sequence (DNA): TGTGCCAGCAGCTTATTTGGGGTATCAACTAATGAAAAACTGTTTTTT. Its translation is CASSLFGVSTNEKLFF. V gene TRBV7-9 combines with J gene TRBJ1-4; D is ambiguous. V was shortened by 2 bases and J by 0 bases, with 10 bases between the two germline ends. The germline CDR1 and CDR2 sequences are SEHNR and FQNEAQ (reference sequence). The CDR3 has 16 residues.